The 10 T cell receptor beta chains given below trace back to one sample, sequenced in a study of control samples from healthy donors and cancer patients. The repertoire was sequenced with immunoSEQ multiplex PCR; TCRdb's copy has only in-frame clones and lacks some. The table has about 35,000 clones, around 93% seen once; the top ten hold 1.5% to 2%. The sequenced material came from PBMCs. Receptors were obtained from a man aged 35 to 55 with colorectal cancer.

The CDR3 region is CASNPQGEGTDTQYF. CDR3 nucleotide sequence: TGTGCCAGCAACCCCCAAGGGGAGGGCACAGATACGCAGTATTTT. The chain uses TRBV27 and TRBJ2-3; TRBD2 might be the D (6 bases). The V and J ends lost 7 bases and 1 base respectively, with 15 bases between them. Germline assignment: CDR1 MNHEY and CDR2 SMNVEV (reference sequence). There are 15 residues in the CDR3.

The J gene is TRBJ1-1, the V gene TRBV5-1, with a possible D match to TRBD1 (6 bases). This CDR3 comprises 13 residues. Germline V gene data show CDR1 as SGHRS and CDR2 as YFSETQ. Trimming took 4 bases from V and 1 from J, leaving 8 bases between them. CDR3 sequence reads: CASSPGQNTEAFF. CDR3 coding DNA: TGCGCCAGCAGCCCGGGACAGAACACTGAAGCTTTCTTT.

This chain joins TRBV6-5 and TRBJ1-5, with D unclear. Germline CDR1 and CDR2: MNHEY and SVGAGI. This CDR3 region has 15 residues. Trimming left V 6 bases short and J 2 bases short, with 14 bases between. The CDR3 protein is CASSKGSVGNQPQHF. CDR3 coding DNA: TGTGCCAGCAGCAAAGGGAGCGTGGGCAATCAGCCCCAGCATTTT.

This sequence joins TRBV21-1 and TRBJ1-1; TRBD1, the table's D call, lacks a check against the DNA. TRBV21-1 is a known pseudogene. The CDR3 is 18 amino acids. The CDR3 spells CASSPTGTGAWLGTEAFF. The CDR3 DNA reads as TGTGCCAGCAGCCCTACCGGGACAGGAGCTTGGTTGGGCACTGAAGCTTTCTTT.

The gene calls are TRBV6-5 and TRBJ1-4; D uncertain. The CDR3 contains 16 residues. V dropped 0 bases and J dropped 1 base, with 9 bases sitting between them. The germline V gene has CDR1 MNHEY and CDR2 SVGAGI. The CDR3: CASSYSLGETNEKLFF. The CDR3 DNA reads as TGTGCCAGCAGTTACTCGCTCGGGGAAACTAATGAAAAACTGTTTTTT.

The rearrangement links TRBV9 to TRBJ1-6; 12 bases are shared with TRBD1. The germline V gene encodes CDR1 SGDLS and CDR2 YYNGEE. Trimming at V came to 3 bases and at J to 9 bases, leaving 4 bases not matched to a gene. This CDR3 spans 15 amino acids. The DNA for the CDR3 is TGTGCCAGCAGCGGGGACAGGGGGCAGAGTTCACCCCTCCACTTT. Its protein is CASSGDRGQSSPLHF.

The V gene is TRBV4-2, the J gene TRBJ2-3; 9 bases line up with TRBD2. CDR1 LGHNA and CDR2 YNFKEQ come from the germline V gene. The CDR3 length is 14 residues. With V trimmed by 10 bases and J by 4 bases, 9 bases remained unmatched. CDR3 residues: CATRGIAGADTQYF. CDR3 nucleotides: TGTGCCACTCGAGGAATAGCGGGGGCAGATACGCAGTATTTT.

V is TRBV19 and J is TRBJ2-6; 8 bases align to TRBD1. V trimming: 8 bases; J trimming: 4 bases; junction bases outside the gene matches: 4. Germline V gene sequence: CDR1 LNHDA, CDR2 SQIVND (reference sequence). The CDR3 is 14 amino acids. CDR3 in DNA: TGTGCCAGTGTTCGACAGGGGGGGGCCAACGTCCTGACTTTC. This encodes CASVRQGGANVLTF. Full variable domain (missing parts from reference TRBV19 and TRBJ2-6): DGGITQSPKYLFRKEGQNVTLSCEQNLNHDAMYWYRQDPGQGLRLIYYSQIVNDFQKGDIAEGYSVSREKKESFPLTVTSAQKNPTAFYLCASVRQGGANVLTFGAGSRLTVL.

The rearrangement joins TRBV7-2 to TRBJ1-2; D is unresolved. V lost 2 bases to trimming and J lost 4 bases, with 8 bases between them. The germline CDR1 and CDR2 sequences are SGHTA and FQGNSA. The CDR3 contains 13 residues. CDR3 residues: CASSLSQAYGYTF. The CDR3, as DNA: TGTGCCAGCAGCTTAAGCCAGGCCTATGGCTACACCTTC.

V gene TRBV5-5 combines with J gene TRBJ1-6; 10 positions agree with TRBD1. CDR3 length: 14 amino acids. CDR1 is SGHKS and CDR2 is YYEKEE in the germline V gene (reference sequence). V shed 0 bases and J 9 bases; nucleotides not matched to a gene: 0. The DNA for the CDR3 is TGTGCCAGCAGCTTGGGGACAGGGGGTTCACCCCTCCACTTT. This sequence encodes CASSLGTGGSPLHF.